These 13 T cell receptor beta chains were all obtained from the same sample, sequenced in a study of memory CD4+ T cells and cytomegalovirus serostatus. Measured with immunoSEQ multiplex PCR; TCRdb has only the in-frame clones, and not every one. The sample records around 41,000 clones, 60% to 85% being singletons. The sort gate was single viable CD3+CD4+CD8-CD45RO+ cells for memory CD4+ T cells. The sample taken for sequencing was memory CD4+ T cells from blood. The receptors originated from an adult in good health and CMV-seronegative.

This clone has a handful of counts. The chain links TRBV7-2 to TRBJ2-3, with D possibly being TRBD1 (5 bases). Deletions cut 1 base from V and 4 bases from J, with 9 bases between. CDR3 length: 14 amino acids. The V gene's germline CDR1 is SGHTA and CDR2 FQGNSA. The CDR3 spells CASSLDRYPDTQYF. The CDR3 nucleotides are TGTGCCAGCAGCTTAGACAGGTATCCAGATACGCAGTATTTT. Filled out from reference TRBV7-2 and TRBJ2-3, the complete variable domain reads GAGVSQSPSNKVTEKGKDVELRCDPISGHTALYWYRQSLGQGLEFLIYFQGNSAPDKSGLPSDRFSAERTGGSVSTLTIQRTQQEDSAVYLCASSLDRYPDTQYFGPGTRLTVL.

J is TRBJ1-1 and V is TRBV19; no firm D call. CDR3 length: 12 amino acids. V dropped 5 bases and J dropped 4 bases, with 8 bases sitting between them. Germline V lookup: CDR1 LNHDA, CDR2 SQIVND (reference sequence). The CDR3 region has the DNA TGTGCCAGTAGTTCCCCGGGCACTGAAGCTTTCTTT. Protein: CASSSPGTEAFF. The full variable domain, rest sourced from reference TRBV19 and TRBJ1-1, is DGGITQSPKYLFRKEGQNVTLSCEQNLNHDAMYWYRQDPGQGLRLIYYSQIVNDFQKGDIAEGYSVSREKKESFPLTVTSAQKNPTAFYLCASSSPGTEAFFGQGTRLTVV.

This sequence joins TRBV10-2 and TRBJ2-7, with 7 bases that match TRBD2. CDR3 size: 15 residues. V shed 3 bases, J shed 2 bases, and the junction held 7 bases outside the gene matches. The germline CDR1 and CDR2 sequences are WSHSY and SAAADI. The CDR3 here is CASSDRTRGTYEQYF. The CDR3 nucleotides read TGCGCCAGCAGTGATCGGACTAGAGGTACCTACGAGCAGTACTTC.

The CDR3 loop is CAISDGASGSRETQYF. DNA for the CDR3: TGTGCCATCAGTGATGGGGCTAGCGGGAGTCGAGAGACCCAGTACTTC. The chain has TRBV10-3 and TRBJ2-5; 10 positions match TRBD2. The germline CDR1 and CDR2 sequences are ENHRY and SYGVKD. The junction had 8 bases not matched to a gene; V was cut back by 3 bases and J by 4 bases. The CDR3 loop spans 16 amino acids.

Points on this clone: One junction end does not reproduce the germline sequence, and a read error may be involved. The chain has TRBV4-3 and TRBJ2-2; D is uncertain. The germline CDR1 and CDR2 sequences are LGHNA and YSLEER. This CDR3 comprises 14 residues. This chain's CDR3 is CASSQDGNAGELFF. The DNA for the CDR3 is TGCGCCAGCAGCCAAGATGGGAACGCCGGGGAGCTGTTTTTT.

This CDR3 is CASSPRPTDGYTF. DNA for the CDR3: TGTGCCAGCAGCCCCCGGCCCACTGATGGCTACACCTTC. The chain combines TRBV7-2 with TRBJ1-2; D is undetermined. Germline assignment: CDR1 SGHTA and CDR2 FQGNSA. The CDR3 has 13 residues. Trimming shortened V by 5 bases and J by 6 bases, and 13 bases separated the two germline ends.

V gene TRBV7-2 combines with J gene TRBJ2-3; 9 bases align to TRBD2. Trimming removed 5 bases from V and 5 bases from J; junction bases left unmatched: 11. The CDR3 runs 16 residues. The germline gives CDR1 SGHTA, CDR2 FQGNSA. The CDR3: CASSPNAGGYGDTQYF. CDR3 DNA: TGTGCCAGCAGCCCGAACGCGGGAGGGTATGGAGATACGCAGTATTTT.

The chain is built from TRBV28 and TRBJ1-5; D call uncertain. The V and J ends lost 8 bases and 0 bases respectively, with 8 bases between them. The germline V gene has CDR1 MDHEN and CDR2 SYDVKM. This CDR3 contains 13 residues. Written as DNA, the CDR3 is TGTGCCAGCCGCCGAGATAGCAATCAGCCCCAGCATTTT. Its protein product is CASRRDSNQPQHF.

This clone was seen just once. The rearrangement joins TRBV10-1 to TRBJ1-1, with 7 positions matching TRBD1. The CDR3 has 16 residues. The V segment lost 0 bases and the J segment 5 bases; nucleotides outside the gene matches: 9. From germline, CDR1 is WNHNN and CDR2 SYGVQD (reference sequence). In DNA form, the CDR3 reads TGCGCCAGCAGTGAGTCGACATACAGGGGCGGTACTGAAGCTTTCTTT. It yields the protein CASSESTYRGGTEAFF.

The chain has TRBV9 and TRBJ2-3, with D uncertain. Germline lookup yields CDR1 SGDLS and CDR2 YYNGEE. The germline V and J ends were trimmed by 3 bases and 4 bases, with 12 bases remaining between them. This CDR3 has 14 residues. In DNA form, the CDR3 reads TGTGCCAGCAGCGAAGGTCAGTTTTCAGATACGCAGTATTTT. Protein sequence: CASSEGQFSDTQYF.

The V gene is TRBV29-1, the J gene TRBJ2-3, with 9 bases that match TRBD1. The ends lost 4 bases at V and 1 base at J; junction bases unmatched: 6. The CDR3 runs 15 residues. From germline, CDR1 is SQVTM and CDR2 ANQGSEA. As DNA, the CDR3 is TGCAGCGTTGGGGCACAGGGGGCCGGCACAGATACGCAGTATTTT. Residues: CSVGAQGAGTDTQYF.

V and J are TRBV11-2 and TRBJ2-5; possibly TRBD1 for D (6 bases). Trimming removed 2 bases at V and 4 bases at J, with 14 bases between. The germline V gene encodes CDR1 SGHAT and CDR2 FQNNGV. The CDR3 loop spans 15 amino acids. CDR3 nucleotide sequence: TGTGCCAGCAGCTTAATGCAGGGGATAGGAGAGACCCAGTACTTC. Its protein product is CASSLMQGIGETQYF.

The rearrangement joins TRBV2 to TRBJ2-2, with unresolved D. Germline lookup yields CDR1 SNHLY and CDR2 FYNNEI. V was trimmed by 5 bases and J by 5 bases, leaving 12 bases between them. This CDR3 is 14 amino acids long. DNA of the CDR3: TGTGCCAGCAGTCGAGACCAAAATACCGGGGAGCTGTTTTTT. Protein product: CASSRDQNTGELFF.